These 10 T cell receptor beta chains came from one sample sequenced in a study of blood T cell repertoires in COVID-19 (dated by TCRdb to the early 2020s). The library was built by means of the immunoSEQ multiplex PCR assay. The clones in this table, taken by TCRdb from immuneACCESS, are in-frame only. Not every clone is retained; where verified, under half of the shortfall comes from an unresolved V gene, and the cause of the rest is unknown. The sample table holds more than 65,000 clones, of which approximately 78% were seen once. Jointly, the top ten make up 9.7% of the sample. Input material: peripheral blood. The receptors here all came from a woman of 80 years or more with acute or convalescent COVID-19.

The DNA of the CDR3 is TGTGCTAGTGGTTTGGTATTGGGGGGTGGGCAGCCACATACCTACGAGCAGTACTTC. It codes for CASGLVLGGGQPHTYEQYF. The chain has TRBV12-5 and TRBJ2-7, with a possible D match to TRBD2 (6 bases). The ends were cut back, 0 bases at V and 2 bases at J, with 23 bases in the middle. The CDR3 sequence is 19 residues long. Looked up from germline, CDR1 is LGHNT and CDR2 is FRNRAP.

The J gene is TRBJ2-5, the V gene TRBV6-6, with TRBD1 matching over 8 bases. Per germline, CDR1 MNHNY and CDR2 SVGAGI (reference sequence). With 4 bases clipped from V and 2 bases from J, the junction kept 3 bases outside the gene matches. The CDR3 spans 14 residues. In DNA form, the CDR3 reads TGTGCCAGCAGTTCCTGGGACAGGCAAGAGACCCAGTACTTC. This gives the protein CASSSWDRQETQYF.

The V gene is TRBV11-3, the J gene TRBJ2-5; TRBD2 matches 11 bases. V trimming: 5 bases; J trimming: 4 bases; junction bases outside the gene matches: 12. The CDR3 runs to 17 residues. Germline V gives CDR1 SGHNT, CDR2 YENEEA. CDR3 DNA: TGTGCCAGCAGCGCTGGCCGGGTAGCGGGGGGGCGAGAGACCCAGTACTTC. This gives the protein CASSAGRVAGGRETQYF.

The V gene is TRBV7-9, the J gene TRBJ2-7; D gene unclear. The CDR3 extends over 11 amino acids. Germline-derived CDR1 and CDR2 are SEHNR and FQNEAQ (reference sequence). V was shortened by 6 bases and J by 2 bases, with 5 bases between the two germline ends. The CDR3 nucleotides are TGTGCCAGCAGTCCCGCCTACGAGCAGTACTTC. It codes for CASSPAYEQYF.

The V gene is TRBV30, the J gene TRBJ1-5; 7 bases agree with TRBD1. J lost 7 bases, V lost 0 bases, and 3 bases had no gene match. The germline CDR1 and CDR2 sequences are GTSNPN and SVGIG (reference sequence). The CDR3 is 13 residues long. The CDR3 DNA is TGTGCCTGGAGTGTACAGGGGACCCAGCCCCAGCATTTT. Protein sequence: CAWSVQGTQPQHF.

This sequence joins TRBV12-3 or TRBV12-4 and TRBJ2-1; D perhaps matches TRBD1 (7 bases). The CDR3 has 13 amino acids. Trimming pared 2 bases from V and 8 bases from J, leaving 10 bases between. CDR3 coding DNA: TGTGCCAGCAGTTTAACAGGGGAGGATGAGCAGTTCTTC. Translated, it gives CASSLTGEDEQFF.

Comments on this clone: A read error may produce the germline difference seen at one junction end. V is TRBV7-7 and J is TRBJ2-5; 10 bases align to TRBD2. The CDR3 spans 18 residues. From germline, CDR1 is SSHAT and CDR2 FNYEAQ (reference sequence). The CDR3 nucleotides read TGTGCTAGCAGCGCCGGCACTAGCGGGGTAACGAGGCCGGAGACCCAGTACTTC. Translating gives CASSAGTSGVTRPETQYF.

This CDR3 reads CASSVEISGANVLTF. The CDR3 nucleotides read TGTGCCAGCAGTGTCGAGATCTCTGGGGCCAACGTCCTGACTTTC. This sequence joins TRBV6-4 and TRBJ2-6; D is uncertain. CDR1 is MRHNA, CDR2 SNTAGT, per germline. The CDR3 loop spans 15 amino acids. Deletions cut 4 bases from V and 0 bases from J, with 7 bases between.

The chain links TRBV7-2 to TRBJ2-3; 8 positions match TRBD2. The CDR3 is made up of 17 amino acids. Looked up from germline, CDR1 is SGHTA and CDR2 is FQGNSA. After removal of 5 bases from V and 1 base from J, the junction contained 11 bases not matched to a gene. This chain's CDR3 is CASSPRPSGGRTDTQYF. The CDR3 DNA sequence: TGTGCCAGCAGCCCGAGGCCAAGCGGGGGCCGCACAGATACGCAGTATTTT.

Written as DNA, the CDR3 is TGTGCCAGCAGTGATTGGGGACAACCGACGCAGTATTTT. It encodes CASSDWGQPTQYF. The J gene is TRBJ2-3, the V gene TRBV6-1, with a weak D call TRBD1 (6 bases). The CDR3 sequence is 13 residues long. Looked up from germline, CDR1 is MNHNS and CDR2 is SASEGT. Trimming stripped 3 bases from V and 9 bases from J, with 13 bases between.